This TCR beta chain was obtained from a study of shared clonotypes between healthy human individuals. Study-level points and caveats: Rarefaction demonstrated incomplete sorted-subset sequencing despite large depth. Sharing of clonotypes among donors was expected to vary with sequencing depth.

On this clone: Its antigen is as yet unknown. Other DNA sequences in this specimen translate into the identical CDR3.

This CDR3 is built from 14 residues. Germline CDR1 and CDR2: SNHLY and FYNNEI. With 3 bases removed from V and 2 bases from J, the gap between germline ends came to 8 bases. Researchers ran the assay at a deep level. Profiling relied on immunoSEQ multiplex PCR, and the TCRdb table lists in-frame clones only, not all of them. The sample lists 2 million to 2.5 million clones, roughly 95% occurring once. Adults of Caucasian background living in Nashville, Tennessee made up all donors. The specimen sequenced was naive CD4+ T cells sorted from blood. The subset was: CD45RA+ positively selected. The chain carries TRBV2 and TRBJ1-5, with D possibly TRBD1 on 5 matching bases. The clonotype comes from a man younger than 30 in good health. The CDR3 loop is CASSEQGGNQPQHF. CDR3 sequence (DNA): TGTGCCAGCAGTGAGCAGGGAGGCAATCAGCCCCAGCATTTT.